Presented here are 25 T cell receptor beta chains from one specimen sequenced in a study of blood T cell repertoires in COVID-19. TCRdb's table, derived via immunoSEQ multiplex PCR, lists solely in-frame clones and lacks some. The table records about 190,000 clones, 70% to 80% of them present only once. Sequenced input: peripheral blood. The source of these receptors is a man in his forties or fifties who had recovered from COVID-19.

The chain has TRBV29-1 and TRBJ1-2; 9 nucleotides agree with TRBD1. The CDR3 consists of 13 residues. Trimming at V came to 3 bases and at J to 7 bases, leaving 6 bases not matched to a gene. The germline CDR1 and CDR2 sequences are SQVTM and ANQGSEA. CDR3 region: CSVEMGQGRGYTF. The CDR3, as DNA: TGCAGCGTTGAGATGGGACAGGGTCGTGGCTACACCTTC.

The chain uses TRBV3-1 (or the pseudogene TRBV3-2) and TRBJ2-2, with 7 nucleotides matching TRBD2. The CDR3 spans 16 residues. Germline V gives CDR1 LGHDT, CDR2 YNNKEL (reference sequence). Trimming removed 4 bases from V and 4 bases from J; junction bases left unmatched: 9. Written as DNA, the CDR3 is TGTGCCAGCAGCCGAATGGGAGGGAGTTTCACCGGGGAGCTGTTTTTT. Protein product: CASSRMGGSFTGELFF.

This rearrangement joins TRBV20-1 to TRBJ1-1; unclear D gene. CDR1 is DFQATT, CDR2 SNEGSKA, per germline (reference sequence). Trimming pared 3 bases from V and 1 base from J, leaving 6 bases between. This CDR3 region has 12 residues. CDR3 bases: TGCAGTGCTAGTGGAGGGAACACTGAAGCTTTCTTT. Its translation is CSASGGNTEAFF.

This clone appeared once. V gene TRBV5-1 combines with J gene TRBJ2-7, with TRBD2 identical over 8 bases. Germline values: CDR1 SGHRS, CDR2 YFSETQ. The V and J ends lost 0 bases and 2 bases, in that order; junction bases with no gene match: 16. The CDR3 runs to 19 residues. This CDR3 reads CASSLAVRLAGKGTYEQYF. CDR3 sequence (DNA): TGCGCCAGCAGCTTGGCGGTTCGGCTAGCGGGTAAAGGCACCTACGAGCAGTACTTC. The full variable domain, rest sourced from reference TRBV5-1 and TRBJ2-7, is KAGVTQTPRYLIKTRGQQVTLSCSPISGHRSVSWYQQTPGQGLQFLFEYFSETQRNKGNFPGRFSGRQFSNSRSEMNVSTLELGDSALYLCASSLAVRLAGKGTYEQYFGPGTRLTVT.

V is TRBV27 and J is TRBJ2-6; 7 bases align to TRBD2. This CDR3 has 17 amino acids. CDR1 and CDR2 from the germline V gene are MNHEY and SMNVEV (reference sequence). V shed 5 bases and J 4 bases; nucleotides not matched to a gene: 11. CDR3 amino acids: CASSRGSGTRGANVLTF. The CDR3 region has the DNA TGTGCCAGCAGTCGAGGAAGCGGGACCCGGGGGGCCAACGTCCTGACTTTC.

The chain combines TRBV9 with TRBJ1-5, with D uncertain. The CDR3 consists of 17 residues. Germline CDR1 and CDR2: SGDLS and YYNGEE. Trimming removed 0 bases at V and 3 bases at J, with 16 bases between. This chain's CDR3 is CASSVEPDNTPNQPQHF. In DNA, the CDR3 is TGTGCCAGCAGCGTAGAGCCAGACAACACCCCCAATCAGCCCCAGCATTTT.

This clone was seen a few times. V gene TRBV29-1 combines with J gene TRBJ1-3; the D is unclear. This CDR3 has 12 amino acids. The germline V and J ends were trimmed by 4 bases and 2 bases, with 6 bases remaining between them. CDR1 is SQVTM and CDR2 is ANQGSEA in the germline V gene. CDR3: CSVVSPGNTIYF. DNA for the CDR3: TGCAGCGTTGTTTCTCCTGGAAACACCATATATTTT.

This clone occurred a few times. This chain joins TRBV6-1 and TRBJ1-2; TRBD1 is a possible D gene (5 bases). V lost 3 bases and J lost 7, with 15 bases in between. The germline gives CDR1 MNHNS, CDR2 SASEGT. This CDR3 is built from 14 residues. The CDR3 loop is CASSEIGHGVGYTF. The CDR3 region has the DNA TGTGCCAGCAGTGAGATAGGACATGGAGTTGGCTACACCTTC.

Here the CDR3 reads CASSGLLAVEENEQFF. As DNA, the CDR3 is TGTGCCAGCAGCGGGCTACTAGCGGTGGAGGAAAATGAGCAGTTCTTC. The chain uses TRBV7-4 and TRBJ2-1, with 8 bases that match TRBD2. Germline lookup yields CDR1 SGHVT and CDR2 SQSDAQ. The ends lost 5 bases at V and 7 bases at J; junction bases unmatched: 13. The CDR3 covers 16 residues.

The chain is built from TRBV11-2 and TRBJ2-7, with 9 positions matching TRBD1. CDR1 and CDR2 (germline): SGHAT, FQNNGV. This CDR3 has 13 amino acids. V lost 3 bases, J lost 5 bases, and 2 bases stayed unmatched. The CDR3 loop reads CASSLGQGNEQYF. For the CDR3, the DNA is TGTGCCAGCAGCTTGGGACAGGGAAACGAGCAGTACTTC.

This clone appeared a single time. V usage is TRBV21-1 and J usage is TRBJ2-7; the DNA was not compared with TRBD1, the D call given in the table. TRBV21-1 is a recognized pseudogene. The CDR3 runs 13 residues. CDR3 residues: CASSNFQGAEQYF. The CDR3 nucleotides are TGTGCCAGCAGCAATTTCCAGGGGGCCGAGCAGTACTTC.

The chain uses TRBV24-1 and TRBJ2-3, with D perhaps matching TRBD1 (6 bases). The CDR3 length is 14 residues. Trimming cost V 4 bases and J 4 bases, with 11 bases left between them. Germline V gives CDR1 KGHDR, CDR2 SFDVKD. Written as DNA, the CDR3 is TGTGCCACCAGTGACCCCACAGGGCCAGATACGCAGTATTTT. Protein: CATSDPTGPDTQYF.

CDR3 in amino acids: CASSDGLDGSGELFF. The CDR3 bases are TGTGCCAGCAGTGACGGTCTAGACGGTAGCGGGGAGCTGTTTTTT. V and J are TRBV6-4 and TRBJ2-2; D is undetermined. CDR1 is MRHNA, CDR2 SNTAGT, per germline. This CDR3 region has 15 residues. V lost 2 bases and J lost 7, with 14 bases in between.

This sequence joins TRBV30 and TRBJ2-1; 7 nucleotides line up with TRBD2. The junction had 10 bases not matched to a gene; V was cut back by 0 bases and J by 8 bases. Germline CDR1 is GTSNPN and CDR2 is SVGIG (reference sequence). The CDR3 covers 15 residues. CDR3 coding DNA: TGTGCCTGGAGTGTACGGGGTAGCGGGTTCTATGAGCAGTTCTTC. This translates into CAWSVRGSGFYEQFF.

J is TRBJ1-5 and V is TRBV30, with 8 bases fitting TRBD1. V lost 2 bases, J lost 1 base, and 7 bases stayed unmatched. The CDR3 sequence is 16 residues long. Germline CDR1 reads GTSNPN; CDR2 reads SVGIG (reference sequence). CDR3 sequence: CAWSPAGGLSNQPQHF. The DNA for the CDR3 is TGTGCCTGGAGTCCGGCAGGGGGCTTGAGCAATCAGCCCCAGCATTTT.

The chain employs TRBV5-4 and TRBJ2-7, with 7 positions matching TRBD1. The junction had 14 bases not matched to a gene; V was cut back by 5 bases and J by 3 bases. Germline values: CDR1 SGHNT, CDR2 YYREEE (reference sequence). The CDR3 has 16 residues. CDR3 sequence (DNA): TGTGCCAGCAGTCGAAACTCCGGGACAGCCAGCTACGAGCAGTACTTC. It is translated as CASSRNSGTASYEQYF.

The V gene is TRBV10-3, the J gene TRBJ2-6; weak D call: TRBD1 (7 bases). Trimming removed 6 bases from V and 0 bases from J, with 12 bases in between. Germline V gene sequence: CDR1 ENHRY, CDR2 SYGVKD. The CDR3 covers 16 residues. The DNA for the CDR3 is TGTGCCATCAGCGGGGGACAGCCCTCTGGGGCCAACGTCCTGACTTTC. Amino acids: CAISGGQPSGANVLTF.

The chain links TRBV3-1 (or the pseudogene TRBV3-2) to TRBJ1-1, with 8 bases that match TRBD1. The V segment lost 5 bases and the J segment 4 bases; nucleotides outside the gene matches: 6. The germline gives CDR1 LGHDT, CDR2 YNNKEL (reference sequence). The CDR3 runs 14 residues. The CDR3 region has the DNA TGTGCCAGCAGCACCTGGACAGGGCCCACTGAAGCTTTCTTT. Residues: CASSTWTGPTEAFF.

The chain links TRBV7-2 to TRBJ2-1; TRBD2 agrees at 9 bases. CDR3 length equals 15 residues. The ends lost 7 bases at V and 7 bases at J; junction bases unmatched: 11. In germline, CDR1 is SGHTA, CDR2 FQGNSA. The CDR3 DNA reads as TGTGCCAGCACTAATAGGGCGGGAGGGGTAAATGAGCAGTTCTTC. As protein: CASTNRAGGVNEQFF.

The chain recombines TRBV7-6 with TRBJ2-1; 8 nucleotides match TRBD1. This CDR3 spans 14 amino acids. Trimming at V came to 3 bases and at J to 4 bases, leaving 2 bases not matched to a gene. Germline CDR1 and CDR2: SGHVS and FNYEAQ. CDR3 DNA sequence: TGTGCCAGCAGCTTTCAGGGGGCTTACAATGAGCAGTTCTTC. Translation gives CASSFQGAYNEQFF.

The chain carries TRBV6-6 and TRBJ1-6, with TRBD1 identical over 7 bases. Per the germline V gene, CDR1 is MNHNY and CDR2 is SVGAGI (reference sequence). CDR3 length: 14 amino acids. After removal of 6 bases from V and 12 bases from J, the junction contained 11 bases not matched to a gene. The CDR3 protein is CASRIGQEKVPLHF. DNA of the CDR3: TGTGCCAGCAGGATAGGACAGGAAAAAGTACCCCTCCACTTT.

This clone was seen more than once but under ten times. CDR3 sequence: CASSESSYNEQFF. DNA of the CDR3: TGTGCCAGCAGCGAGAGCTCCTACAATGAGCAGTTCTTC. This sequence joins TRBV11-3 and TRBJ2-1; D uncertain. The CDR3 sequence is 13 residues long. The V gene lost 5 bases and the J gene lost 0 bases, with 5 bases spanning the gap. The germline CDR1 and CDR2 sequences are SGHNT and YENEEA.

The chain links TRBV10-3 to TRBJ2-3; TRBD1 matches 10 bases. This CDR3 region has 15 residues. Germline V gives CDR1 ENHRY, CDR2 SYGVKD. The V and J ends lost 4 bases and 1 base, in that order; junction bases with no gene match: 2. The CDR3 bases are TGTGCCATCAGTGCGGGGACAGGGGGCACAGATACGCAGTATTTT. Protein: CAISAGTGGTDTQYF.

The chain combines TRBV6-5 with TRBJ2-3; 9 bases are shared with TRBD1. The V segment lost 6 bases and the J segment 3 bases; nucleotides outside the gene matches: 4. The CDR3 has 14 amino acids. Germline V gene lookup returns CDR1 MNHEY and CDR2 SVGAGI. CDR3 region: CASRRDRETDTQYF. DNA for the CDR3: TGTGCCAGCAGGAGGGACAGGGAAACAGATACGCAGTATTTT.

The CDR3 here is CASSLSSPGTAYGYTF. The CDR3 DNA reads TGTGCCAGCAGCTTGTCGTCGCCCGGGACAGCCTATGGCTACACCTTC. V usage is TRBV5-5 and J usage is TRBJ1-2; TRBD1 matches at 7 bases. Germline V gives CDR1 SGHKS, CDR2 YYEKEE (reference sequence). The CDR3 runs 16 residues. V shed 1 base, J shed 4 bases, and the junction held 10 bases outside the gene matches.